This entry describes one T cell receptor beta chain. No antigen is known for it. This may stem from a read error, because a much larger clone lies one nucleotide away. Amplification of TCR beta used genomic DNA extracted from peripheral blood. TRB rearrangements spanning V, D and J were amplified using mixed TRB-A/B primers. MiXCR, applied by TCRdb to the multiplex PCR reads, yields one record per CDR3 protein. This sample has thousands of distinct CDR3 sequences, with approximately 33% found just once. This specimen comes from a study of T cell repertoires in aging, cancer and after chemotherapy. The overall study: Donor ages fell into six groups from 30 or younger up to 70 or older.

Whole-study results and caveats: Untreated cancer patients had significantly lower blood TCR diversity than age-matched healthy donors. These repertoire data do not allow conclusions about immunological memory after chemotherapy. Thymic emigration or peripheral T cell expansion may be impaired by lymphoid organ infiltration in hematological cancer.

V was clipped by 6 bases and J by 7 bases, with 9 bases between them. This CDR3 has 12 amino acids. Sample: blood. This TCR came from a human donor with a blood cancer. This chain links TRBV12-3 or TRBV12-4 with TRBJ2-2; D is unclear. For the CDR3, the DNA is TGTGCCAGCAGGGCCTCGTGCGGGGAGCTGTTTTTT. Translation gives CASRASCGELFF.